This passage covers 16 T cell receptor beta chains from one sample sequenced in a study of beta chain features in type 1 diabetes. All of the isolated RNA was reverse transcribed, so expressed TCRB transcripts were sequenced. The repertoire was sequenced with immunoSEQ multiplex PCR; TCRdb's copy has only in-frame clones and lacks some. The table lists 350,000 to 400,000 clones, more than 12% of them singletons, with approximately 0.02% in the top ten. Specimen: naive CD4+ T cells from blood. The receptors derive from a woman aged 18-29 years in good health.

The CDR3 sequence is CASRSDRRSTDTQYF. The CDR3 DNA sequence: TGTGCCAGCAGGAGCGACAGGCGAAGCACAGATACGCAGTATTTT. The rearrangement joins TRBV6-5 to TRBJ2-3; a weak D match, TRBD1 (6 bases). The CDR3 contains 15 residues. From germline, CDR1 is MNHEY and CDR2 SVGAGI. V was pared by 6 bases and J by 0 bases, with 13 bases between.

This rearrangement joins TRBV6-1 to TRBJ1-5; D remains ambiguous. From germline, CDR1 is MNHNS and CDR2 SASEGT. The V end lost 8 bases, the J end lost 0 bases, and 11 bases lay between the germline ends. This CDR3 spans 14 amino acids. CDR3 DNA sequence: TGTGCCAGCTCTGCGGGGAATAGCAATCAGCCCCAGCATTTT. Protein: CASSAGNSNQPQHF.

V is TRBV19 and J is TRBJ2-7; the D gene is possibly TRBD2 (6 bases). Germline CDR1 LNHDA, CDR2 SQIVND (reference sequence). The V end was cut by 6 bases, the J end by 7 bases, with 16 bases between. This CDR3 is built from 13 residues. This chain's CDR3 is CASSRLAFSEQYF. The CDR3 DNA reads TGTGCCAGTAGCCGCCTAGCGTTCTCGGAGCAGTACTTC. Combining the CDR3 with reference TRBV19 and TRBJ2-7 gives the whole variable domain DGGITQSPKYLFRKEGQNVTLSCEQNLNHDAMYWYRQDPGQGLRLIYYSQIVNDFQKGDIAEGYSVSREKKESFPLTVTSAQKNPTAFYLCASSRLAFSEQYFGPGTRLTVT.

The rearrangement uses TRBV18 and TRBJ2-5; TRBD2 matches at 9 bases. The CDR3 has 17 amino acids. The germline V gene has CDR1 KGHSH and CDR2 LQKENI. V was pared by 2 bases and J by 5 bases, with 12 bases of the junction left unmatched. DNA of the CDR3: TGTGCCAGCTCACCAGTTGGAAGCGGGAGGTTCGAGGAGACCCAGTACTTC. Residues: CASSPVGSGRFEETQYF.

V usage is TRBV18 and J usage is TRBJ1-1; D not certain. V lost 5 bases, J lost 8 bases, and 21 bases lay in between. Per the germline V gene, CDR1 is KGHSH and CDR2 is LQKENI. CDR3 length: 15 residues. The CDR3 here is CASSSDAAPLAEAFF. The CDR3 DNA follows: TGTGCCAGCTCATCAGATGCGGCCCCTCTAGCCGAAGCTTTCTTT.

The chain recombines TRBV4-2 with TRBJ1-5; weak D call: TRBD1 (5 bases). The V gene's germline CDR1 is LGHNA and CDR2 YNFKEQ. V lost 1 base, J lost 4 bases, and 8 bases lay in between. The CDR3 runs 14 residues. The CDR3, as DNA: TGTGCCAGCAGCCAAGGACAGCCGAATCAGCCCCAGCATTTT. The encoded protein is CASSQGQPNQPQHF.

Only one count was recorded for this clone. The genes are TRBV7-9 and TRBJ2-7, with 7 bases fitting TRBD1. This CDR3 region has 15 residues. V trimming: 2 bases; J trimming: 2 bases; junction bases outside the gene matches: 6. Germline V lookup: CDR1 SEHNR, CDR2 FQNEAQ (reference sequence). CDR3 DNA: TGTGCCAGCAGCTTAAGCCTGGACAGGCCCTACGAGCAGTACTTC. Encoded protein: CASSLSLDRPYEQYF.

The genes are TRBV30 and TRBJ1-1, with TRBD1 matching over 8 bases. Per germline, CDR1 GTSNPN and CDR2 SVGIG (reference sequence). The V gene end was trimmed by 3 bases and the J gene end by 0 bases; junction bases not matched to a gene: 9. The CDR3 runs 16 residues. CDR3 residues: CAWRRQGPAMNTEAFF. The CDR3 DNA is TGTGCCTGGAGGAGACAGGGGCCGGCCATGAACACTGAAGCTTTCTTT.

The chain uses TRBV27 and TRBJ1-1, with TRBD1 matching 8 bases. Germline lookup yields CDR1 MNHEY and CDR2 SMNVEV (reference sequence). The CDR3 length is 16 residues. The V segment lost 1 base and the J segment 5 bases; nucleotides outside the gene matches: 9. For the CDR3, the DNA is TGTGCCAGCAGTTTATACACTACAGGGGGAGGTACTGAAGCTTTCTTT. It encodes CASSLYTTGGGTEAFF.

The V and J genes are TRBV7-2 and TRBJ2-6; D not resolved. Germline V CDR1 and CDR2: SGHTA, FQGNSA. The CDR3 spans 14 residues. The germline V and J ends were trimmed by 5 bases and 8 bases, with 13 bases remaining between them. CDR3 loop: CASSLALRTNVLTF. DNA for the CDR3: TGTGCCAGCAGCCTGGCCCTGAGGACCAACGTCCTGACTTTC.

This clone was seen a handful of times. The CDR3, as DNA: TGCGCCAGCAGCTTGGTTCTAGCGGGAGTCAACGAGCAGTACTTC. As protein: CASSLVLAGVNEQYF. The gene calls are TRBV5-1 and TRBJ2-7; TRBD2 matches 10 bases. This CDR3 is built from 15 residues. Germline CDR1 reads SGHRS; CDR2 reads YFSETQ. V was pared by 0 bases and J by 5 bases, with 5 bases of the junction left unmatched. Based on the CDR3 plus reference TRBV5-1 and TRBJ2-7, the full variable domain is KAGVTQTPRYLIKTRGQQVTLSCSPISGHRSVSWYQQTPGQGLQFLFEYFSETQRNKGNFPGRFSGRQFSNSRSEMNVSTLELGDSALYLCASSLVLAGVNEQYFGPGTRLTVT.

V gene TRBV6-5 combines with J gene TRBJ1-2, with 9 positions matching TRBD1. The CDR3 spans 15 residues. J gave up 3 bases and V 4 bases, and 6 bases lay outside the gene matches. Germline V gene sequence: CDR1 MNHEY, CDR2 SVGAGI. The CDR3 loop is CASSSDRGDYYGYTF. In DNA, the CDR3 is TGTGCCAGCAGTTCGGACAGGGGTGACTACTATGGCTACACCTTC.

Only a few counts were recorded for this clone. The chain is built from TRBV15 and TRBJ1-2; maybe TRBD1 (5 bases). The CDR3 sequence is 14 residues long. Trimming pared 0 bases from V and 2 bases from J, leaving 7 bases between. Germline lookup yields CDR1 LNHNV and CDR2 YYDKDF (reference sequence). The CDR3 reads CATSREKGNYGYTF. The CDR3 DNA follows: TGTGCCACCAGCAGAGAGAAGGGGAACTATGGCTACACCTTC.

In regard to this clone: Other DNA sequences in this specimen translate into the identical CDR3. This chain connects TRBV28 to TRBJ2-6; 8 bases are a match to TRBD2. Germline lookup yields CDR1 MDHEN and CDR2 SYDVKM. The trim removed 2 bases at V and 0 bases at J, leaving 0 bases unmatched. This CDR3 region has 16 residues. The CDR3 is CASSLAGGSGANVLTF. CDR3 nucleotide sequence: TGTGCCAGCAGTTTAGCGGGAGGCTCTGGGGCCAACGTCCTGACTTTC.

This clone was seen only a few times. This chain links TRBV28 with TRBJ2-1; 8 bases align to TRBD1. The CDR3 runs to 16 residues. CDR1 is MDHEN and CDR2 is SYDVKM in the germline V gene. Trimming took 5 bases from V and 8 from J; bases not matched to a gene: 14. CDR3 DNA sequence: TGTGCCAGCAGTGCTCACCGGACAGGGAGTAACGATGAGCAGTTCTTC. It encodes CASSAHRTGSNDEQFF.

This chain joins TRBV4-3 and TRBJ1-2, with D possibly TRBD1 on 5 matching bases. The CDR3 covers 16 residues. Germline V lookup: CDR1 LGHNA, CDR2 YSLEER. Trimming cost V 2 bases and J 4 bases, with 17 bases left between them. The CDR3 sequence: CASSQSTSADSYGYTF. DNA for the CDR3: TGCGCCAGCAGCCAATCGACAAGCGCCGACAGCTATGGCTACACCTTC.